The clone carrying this TCR beta chain was recorded many times. Antigen unknown. The authors ran a second PCR of roughly 7 to 11 cycles using a sample-barcoded 5' primer and a J-beta primer mix. In TCRdb, the 5' RACE reads were re-called with MiXCR into one record per CDR3 protein. The table has 500,000 to 700,000 distinct CDR3 sequences, around 31% seen once. These data belong to a study of blood T cells in healthy people across ages. Broader study findings: Diversity was higher, and naive CD4+ cells more numerous, in long-lived donors than in aged donors.

J was trimmed by 3 bases and V by 3 bases; bases with no gene match: 6. Germline V gene data show CDR1 as DFQATT and CDR2 as SNEGSKA (reference sequence). This CDR3 has 15 residues. Sequenced input: blood. The receptor was derived from a woman of 80 years or more in good health. The chain recombines TRBV20-1 with TRBJ1-5, with 9 nucleotides matching TRBD1. The chain's CDR3 is CSARKGQGFNQPQHF. The CDR3 DNA sequence: TGCAGTGCTAGGAAAGGACAGGGGTTCAATCAGCCCCAGCATTTT.